Listed here are 24 T cell receptor beta chains from one sample, sequenced in a study of response to subunit inactivated influenza vaccine. MiXCR, applied by TCRdb to the RT-PCR reads, yields one record per CDR3 protein. The repertoire includes about 540,000 distinct CDR3 sequences, around a quarter of them detected once, and 2.5% to 3.5% sits in the top ten. These data were also filed under a second study, of T cells expressing NK-cell markers. In that study: Making the TCR beta cDNA relied on 5'RACE template switching with UMIs.

The sample consisted of CD4+ T cells sorted from PBMCs, taken about 11 days after vaccination. Receptor source: a man between 50 and 59 years old who received an inactivated influenza vaccine.

This clonotype showed up just a few times. This sequence joins TRBV27 and TRBJ2-7, with D maybe TRBD2 (5 bases). This CDR3 comprises 13 residues. Trimming shortened V by 4 bases and J by 6 bases, and 13 bases separated the two germline ends. Germline CDR1 is MNHEY and CDR2 is SMNVEV (reference sequence). CDR3 nucleotides: TGTGCCAGCAGTTCCCCGGCCGAGGGCGAGCAGTACTTC. Its translation is CASSSPAEGEQYF.

The V call is TRBV7-9, the J call TRBJ2-7; D is uncertain. Trimming removed 5 bases at V and 9 bases at J, with 14 bases between. This CDR3 has 12 amino acids. Germline V gene lookup returns CDR1 SEHNR and CDR2 FQNEAQ (reference sequence). CDR3 nucleotides: TGTGCCAGCAGCCCTCACCTACGAGGGCAGTACTTC. Translation: CASSPHLRGQYF.

There are a few counts of this clonotype. The chain employs TRBV10-3 and TRBJ1-6; no firm D call. Trimming took 0 bases from V and 9 from J, leaving 21 bases between them. This CDR3 spans 18 amino acids. Germline lookup yields CDR1 ENHRY and CDR2 SYGVKD. The CDR3 DNA sequence: TGTGCCATCAGTGAGTCTCTTTCCAGGAAAGGCATCGGTTCACCCCTCCACTTT. This sequence encodes CAISESLSRKGIGSPLHF.

The gene calls are TRBV20-1 and TRBJ2-4; D perhaps matches TRBD1 (5 bases). The CDR3 covers 13 residues. The germline V and J ends were trimmed by 2 bases and 4 bases, with 9 bases remaining between them. The V gene's germline CDR1 is DFQATT and CDR2 SNEGSKA (reference sequence). The CDR3 spells CSARRQPKNIQYF. In DNA, the CDR3 is TGCAGTGCTAGACGACAGCCTAAAAACATTCAGTACTTC.

CDR3 sequence reads: CASSPYLGGSHNEQFF. CDR3 nucleotide sequence: TGTGCCAGCAGCCCCTATCTGGGCGGGTCGCACAATGAGCAGTTCTTC. The chain employs TRBV14 and TRBJ2-1, with D possibly matching TRBD2 (5 bases). Trimming took off 4 bases at V and 5 bases at J, with 18 bases between the two ends. CDR3 size: 16 residues. Germline CDR1 SGHDN, CDR2 FVKESK.

This clonotype was found a few times. The chain combines TRBV20-1 with TRBJ2-3; 12 bases map to TRBD2. Germline V gene data show CDR1 as DFQATT and CDR2 as SNEGSKA (reference sequence). J lost 0 bases, V lost 3 bases, and 1 base had no gene match. The CDR3 length is 15 residues. The CDR3 DNA is TGCAGTGCTAGTGGGACTAGCGGGAGCACAGATACGCAGTATTTT. Encoded protein: CSASGTSGSTDTQYF.

The chain combines TRBV6-1 with TRBJ2-3, with 9 bases aligning to TRBD1. The CDR3 extends over 17 amino acids. Germline V CDR1 and CDR2: MNHNS, SASEGT. J lost 4 bases, V lost 6 bases, and 14 bases had no gene match. The DNA of the CDR3 is TGTGCCAGCAGCCTCCCCGGGACAGGGTTTTTAGCAGATACGCAGTATTTT. This codes for CASSLPGTGFLADTQYF.

This clonotype was picked up many times. J is TRBJ2-2 and V is TRBV29-1, with D unresolved. The V end was cut by 7 bases, the J end by 6 bases, with 12 bases between. The CDR3 covers 12 residues. CDR1 is SQVTM and CDR2 is ANQGSEA in the germline V gene. This CDR3 is CSGGVSPGELFF. The CDR3, as DNA: TGCAGCGGTGGGGTTTCACCCGGGGAGCTGTTTTTT.

The chain employs TRBV12-3 or TRBV12-4 and TRBJ2-5; D call uncertain. Between the trimmed V and J ends, which lost 1 base and 7 bases, there was a span of 13 bases. CDR3 length equals 14 residues. This chain's CDR3 is CASSLVRSMGTQYF. In nucleotides, the CDR3 is TGTGCCAGCAGTTTAGTTCGCTCTATGGGGACCCAGTACTTC.

A few counts support this clonotype. V and J are TRBV6-1 and TRBJ2-3, with 8 bases aligning to TRBD1. Per germline, CDR1 MNHNS and CDR2 SASEGT. The V gene end was trimmed by 6 bases and the J gene end by 2 bases; junction bases not matched to a gene: 13. This CDR3 is built from 17 residues. This chain's CDR3 is CASSRFGQGGTTDTQYF. The DNA for the CDR3 is TGTGCCAGCAGCCGATTCGGACAGGGCGGGACCACAGATACGCAGTATTTT.

This clonotype was seen a few times. This sequence joins TRBV7-2 and TRBJ2-5; 8 bases agree with TRBD2. The CDR3 is made up of 16 amino acids. V lost 5 bases, J lost 5 bases, and 13 bases stayed unmatched. The germline CDR1 and CDR2 sequences are SGHTA and FQGNSA. DNA of the CDR3: TGTGCCAGCAGCCCTACGGGAGGGTTAAAGGGGGAGACCCAGTACTTC. Protein: CASSPTGGLKGETQYF.

This clonotype was observed a few times. This rearrangement joins TRBV20-1 to TRBJ2-1; 9 bases agree with TRBD2. Per germline, CDR1 DFQATT and CDR2 SNEGSKA (reference sequence). CDR3 length: 15 residues. V lost 0 bases and J lost 4; bases outside the gene matches: 4. The CDR3 loop reads CSARDQAGGYNEQFF. DNA for the CDR3: TGCAGTGCTAGAGATCAAGCGGGGGGTTACAATGAGCAGTTCTTC.

This clonotype was seen only a few times. This rearrangement joins TRBV7-9 to TRBJ2-7, with D possibly being TRBD1 or TRBD2 (5 bases each). This CDR3 contains 15 residues. The V end lost 5 bases, the J end lost 6 bases, and 20 bases lay between the germline ends. Germline CDR1 and CDR2: SEHNR and FQNEAQ (reference sequence). The CDR3 spells CASSLTIGTPGEQYF. CDR3 sequence (DNA): TGTGCCAGCAGCCTGACTATAGGGACCCCGGGCGAGCAGTACTTC.

This chain joins TRBV28 and TRBJ1-4; no clear D. The CDR3 runs 12 residues. Germline values: CDR1 MDHEN, CDR2 SYDVKM. CDR3 sequence: CRSGTRGEKLFF. The CDR3 DNA follows: TGTAGATCGGGTACTCGGGGTGAAAAACTGTTTTTT.

This clonotype was seen a few times. The J gene is TRBJ1-1, the V gene TRBV20-1, with D possibly TRBD1 on 6 matching bases. The CDR3 sequence is 14 residues long. The V gene's germline CDR1 is DFQATT and CDR2 SNEGSKA (reference sequence). The V end was cut by 6 bases, the J end by 2 bases, with 16 bases between. The CDR3 DNA reads as TGCAGTGCCAGGAAGGACAGTGTAAACACTGAAGCTTTCTTT. Translated: CSARKDSVNTEAFF.

In its sample, this clonotype was seen a few times. The chain recombines TRBV29-1 with TRBJ2-3, with TRBD1 identical over 7 bases. This CDR3 has 13 amino acids. The germline gives CDR1 SQVTM, CDR2 ANQGSEA. V dropped 7 bases and J dropped 0; count of bases not matched to a gene: 4. The CDR3 loop reads CSGGQFSTDTQYF. CDR3 nucleotides: TGCAGCGGGGGACAGTTTAGCACAGATACGCAGTATTTT.

The gene calls are TRBV6-2 or TRBV6-3 and TRBJ2-2; perhaps TRBD2 as D (6 bases). The germline V gene encodes CDR1 MNHEY and CDR2 SVGEGT. This CDR3 contains 12 residues. CDR3 amino acids: CAHAEGPGELFF. The CDR3 DNA is TGTGCTCATGCGGAGGGCCCCGGGGAGCTGTTTTTT.

The V call is TRBV28, the J call TRBJ1-1, with D unresolved. CDR1 and CDR2 (germline): MDHEN, SYDVKM. The CDR3 has 14 residues. V lost 6 bases and J 0 bases, leaving 11 bases between the germline ends. The CDR3: CASRILHMNTEAFF. In DNA, the CDR3 is TGTGCCAGCAGAATACTACACATGAACACTGAAGCTTTCTTT.

The chain uses TRBV19 and TRBJ2-1; D remains ambiguous. Trimming cost V 1 base and J 0 bases, with 10 bases left between them. The CDR3 totals 16 residues. The germline V gene has CDR1 LNHDA and CDR2 SQIVND (reference sequence). Written as DNA, the CDR3 is TGTGCCAGTAGTATAGTAGGACGGAGCTCCTACAATGAGCAGTTCTTC. Translated, it gives CASSIVGRSSYNEQFF.

Ten or more counts support this clonotype. The CDR3 region has the DNA TGTGCCAGCAGCCAAGCCTCAGGTTACAATGAGCAGTTCTTC. Translation gives CASSQASGYNEQFF. This chain links TRBV14 with TRBJ2-1; D call uncertain. The CDR3 sequence is 14 residues long. V was trimmed by 1 base and J by 4 bases, leaving 8 bases between them. Germline V CDR1 and CDR2: SGHDN, FVKESK.

J is TRBJ2-1 and V is TRBV6-1, with a weak D call TRBD1 (7 bases). V was trimmed by 8 bases and J by 4 bases, leaving 18 bases between them. Germline V gene data show CDR1 as MNHNS and CDR2 as SASEGT. There are 15 residues in the CDR3. The CDR3 sequence: CASGAWDSGYNEQFF. The CDR3 DNA is TGTGCCAGCGGGGCGTGGGACAGCGGGTACAATGAGCAGTTCTTC.

This sequence joins TRBV12-3 or TRBV12-4 and TRBJ1-1; tentatively, D is TRBD1 (6 bases). Trimming took off 10 bases at V and 4 bases at J, with 16 bases between the two ends. The CDR3 is made up of 13 amino acids. The CDR3 sequence: CATDQGIRTEAFF. CDR3 coding DNA: TGTGCCACTGACCAGGGGATCCGCACTGAAGCTTTCTTT.

This clonotype was found a few times. This rearrangement joins TRBV21-1 to TRBJ2-3; the table gives TRBD1 as D, unverified against the DNA. TRBV21-1 constitutes a pseudogene. This CDR3 has 17 residues. The CDR3 region is CASGPGGTGRITDTQYF. The CDR3 bases are TGTGCCAGTGGACCAGGGGGGACAGGCAGGATCACAGATACGCAGTATTTT.

In its sample, this clonotype was seen a few times. The chain is built from TRBV28 and TRBJ1-6; D uncertain. CDR1 and CDR2 (germline): MDHEN, SYDVKM. The CDR3 contains 11 residues. V shed 2 bases and J shed 11 bases, with 4 bases lying between them. CDR3 protein: CASSLRAPLHF. For the CDR3, the DNA is TGTGCCAGCAGTTTACGGGCACCCCTCCACTTT.